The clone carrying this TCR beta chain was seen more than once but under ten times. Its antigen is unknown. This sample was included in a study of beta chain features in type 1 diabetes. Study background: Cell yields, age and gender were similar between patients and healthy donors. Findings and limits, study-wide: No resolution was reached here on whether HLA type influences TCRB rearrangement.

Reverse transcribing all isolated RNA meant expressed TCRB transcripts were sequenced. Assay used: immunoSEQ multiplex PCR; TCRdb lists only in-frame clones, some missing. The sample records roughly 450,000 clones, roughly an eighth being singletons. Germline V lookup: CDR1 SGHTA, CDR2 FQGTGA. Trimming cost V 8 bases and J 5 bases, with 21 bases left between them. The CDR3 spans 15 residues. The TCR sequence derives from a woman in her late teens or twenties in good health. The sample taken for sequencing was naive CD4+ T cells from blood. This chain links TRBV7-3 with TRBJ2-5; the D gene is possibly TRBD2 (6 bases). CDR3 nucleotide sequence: TGTGCCAGCTCTATCTACGGGAGAACGGCGGAGACCCAGTACTTC. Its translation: CASSIYGRTAETQYF.